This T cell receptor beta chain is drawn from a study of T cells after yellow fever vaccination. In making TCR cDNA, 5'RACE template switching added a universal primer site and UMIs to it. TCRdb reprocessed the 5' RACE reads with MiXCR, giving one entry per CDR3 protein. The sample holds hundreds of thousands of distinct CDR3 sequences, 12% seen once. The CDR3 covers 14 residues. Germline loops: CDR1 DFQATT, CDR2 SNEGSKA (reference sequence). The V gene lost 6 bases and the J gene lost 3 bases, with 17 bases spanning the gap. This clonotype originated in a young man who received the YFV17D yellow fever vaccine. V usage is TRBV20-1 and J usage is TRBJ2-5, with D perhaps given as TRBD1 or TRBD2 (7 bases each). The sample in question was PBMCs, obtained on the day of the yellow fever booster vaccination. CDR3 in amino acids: CSAYQGGVEETQYF. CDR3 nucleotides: TGCAGTGCGTACCAGGGGGGGGTTGAAGAGACCCAGTACTTC.